These T cell receptor beta chains were read from a single sample in a study of T cell responses to AZD1222 COVID-19 vaccine. The repertoire was sequenced with immunoSEQ multiplex PCR; TCRdb's copy has only in-frame clones and lacks some. This sample has about 47,000 clones, with roughly 78% found just once. Sequencing used peripheral blood, obtained 28 days after the second dose of the MenACWY control vaccine. The receptors originated from an adult who received the MenACWY meningococcal vaccine as a control. Both conserved end residues are part of each CDR3. The order of the fields is V gene, D gene, J gene, clone size, CDR3 DNA, CDR3 protein. D genes are given only for firm matches. Size is stated for part of the rows, as once, few or many counts, or as a class when the clone is expanded.

V gene: TRBV27; D gene: NA; J gene: TRBJ1-2; clone size: NA; CDR3 DNA: TGTGCCAGCAGGACCCAGGGCCCCCGCGGCTACACCTTC; CDR3 protein: CASRTQGPRGYTF
V gene: TRBV19; D gene: NA; J gene: TRBJ2-7; clone size: NA; CDR3 DNA: TGTGCCAGTAGCCCCGGGGCCGCTTACGAGCAGTACTTC; CDR3 protein: CASSPGAAYEQYF
V gene: TRBV11-2; D gene: TRBD1; J gene: TRBJ1-3; clone size: NA; CDR3 DNA: TGTGCCAGCAGCTTACTAGATGGGACAGCTTGGGGAAACACCATATATTTT; CDR3 protein: CASSLLDGTAWGNTIYF
V gene: TRBV7-2; D gene: TRBD1; J gene: TRBJ1-6; clone size: once; CDR3 DNA: TGTGCCAGCAGCGGTCAGGGACAGAGCAGGACCCTCCACTTT; CDR3 protein: CASSGQGQSRTLHF
V gene: TRBV11-2; D gene: NA; J gene: TRBJ1-2; clone size: NA; CDR3 DNA: TGTGCCAGCAGCGACAGCGGCAGGTGGTATGGCTACACCTTC; CDR3 protein: CASSDSGRWYGYTF
V gene: TRBV7-8; D gene: NA; J gene: TRBJ2-1; clone size: NA; CDR3 DNA: TGTGCCAGCAGCCACGTGGGGGAAAATGAGCAGTTCTTC; CDR3 protein: CASSHVGENEQFF
V gene: TRBV19; D gene: NA; J gene: TRBJ2-7; clone size: NA; CDR3 DNA: TGTGCCAGTAGGAGGGAGGCTAGGACCTACGAGCAGTACTTC; CDR3 protein: CASRREARTYEQYF
V gene: TRBV19; D gene: TRBD1; J gene: TRBJ1-4; clone size: NA; CDR3 DNA: TGTGCCAGTAGTATCGGGACAGAAGGGAAACTGTTTTTT; CDR3 protein: CASSIGTEGKLFF
V gene: TRBV15; D gene: NA; J gene: TRBJ1-1; clone size: NA; CDR3 DNA: TGTGCCACCAGCAGAGATCACATCCCCACTGAAGCTTTCTTT; CDR3 protein: CATSRDHIPTEAFF
V gene: TRBV6-5; D gene: NA; J gene: TRBJ1-2; clone size: NA; CDR3 DNA: TGTGCCAGCAGTTTTGACACTACCAGAAGAGGCTACACCTTC; CDR3 protein: CASSFDTTRRGYTF
V gene: TRBV21-1; D gene: NA; J gene: TRBJ2-5; clone size: NA; CDR3 DNA: TGTGCCAGCAGCACCACCGGGACAGGGGATTCGTTTTTGGGAGAGACCCAGTACTTC; CDR3 protein: CASSTTGTGDSFLGETQYF
V gene: TRBV10-3; D gene: NA; J gene: TRBJ2-3; clone size: once; CDR3 DNA: TGTGCCGCGGCGGTTCGCACAGATACGCAGTATTTT; CDR3 protein: CAAAVRTDTQYF
V gene: TRBV11-2; D gene: TRBD1; J gene: TRBJ1-2; clone size: NA; CDR3 DNA: TGTGCCAGCAGCTTAGAAGGGGGCGTCTATGGCTACACCTTC; CDR3 protein: CASSLEGGVYGYTF
V gene: TRBV28; D gene: NA; J gene: TRBJ2-1; clone size: NA; CDR3 DNA: TGTGCCAGCAGTTTGAAGTTTGAGCAGTTCTTC; CDR3 protein: CASSLKFEQFF
V gene: TRBV12-3/TRBV12-4; D gene: NA; J gene: TRBJ1-5; clone size: NA; CDR3 DNA: TGTGCCAGCAGTTTATGGGCTAACCAGCCCCAGCATTTT; CDR3 protein: CASSLWANQPQHF
V gene: TRBV7-9; D gene: NA; J gene: TRBJ1-5; clone size: once; CDR3 DNA: TGTGCCAGCAGCTTACTTAGCAATCAGCCCCAGCATTTT; CDR3 protein: CASSLLSNQPQHF
V gene: TRBV30; D gene: NA; J gene: TRBJ1-6; clone size: NA; CDR3 DNA: TGTGCCTGGGTCCAGGGTTCTTGGAATTCACCCCTCCACTTT; CDR3 protein: CAWVQGSWNSPLHF
V gene: TRBV12-3/TRBV12-4; D gene: TRBD1; J gene: TRBJ2-7; clone size: few; CDR3 DNA: TGTGCGAGCCGGGACAGGTACTCCTACGAGCAGTACTTC; CDR3 protein: CASRDRYSYEQYF
V gene: TRBV6-2/TRBV6-3; D gene: NA; J gene: TRBJ1-1; clone size: NA; CDR3 DNA: TGTGCCAGCAGCCCGAATAGTGTTTTCGAAGCTTTCTTT; CDR3 protein: CASSPNSVFEAFF
V gene: TRBV6-4; D gene: NA; J gene: TRBJ1-1; clone size: few; CDR3 DNA: TGTGCCAGCAGTGCCTCTAGAGGCACTGAAGCTTTCTTT; CDR3 protein: CASSASRGTEAFF
V gene: TRBV28; D gene: NA; J gene: TRBJ1-3; clone size: NA; CDR3 DNA: TGTGCCAGCAGCCGCCCGTCTGTGAGCTCTGGAAACACCATATATTTT; CDR3 protein: CASSRPSVSSGNTIYF
V gene: TRBV2; D gene: NA; J gene: TRBJ1-1; clone size: NA; CDR3 DNA: TGTGCCAGCAGGATCCGGACAGCGAACACTGAAGCTTTCTTT; CDR3 protein: CASRIRTANTEAFF
V gene: TRBV24-1; D gene: NA; J gene: TRBJ1-2; clone size: NA; CDR3 DNA: TGTGCCACCAGTGATTTAGGGGGCTATGGCTACACCTTC; CDR3 protein: CATSDLGGYGYTF
V gene: TRBV4-2; D gene: TRBD2; J gene: TRBJ2-3; clone size: NA; CDR3 DNA: TGTGCCAGCAGCCAAGATCTAGCGGGGGGCACAGATACGCAGTATTTT; CDR3 protein: CASSQDLAGGTDTQYF